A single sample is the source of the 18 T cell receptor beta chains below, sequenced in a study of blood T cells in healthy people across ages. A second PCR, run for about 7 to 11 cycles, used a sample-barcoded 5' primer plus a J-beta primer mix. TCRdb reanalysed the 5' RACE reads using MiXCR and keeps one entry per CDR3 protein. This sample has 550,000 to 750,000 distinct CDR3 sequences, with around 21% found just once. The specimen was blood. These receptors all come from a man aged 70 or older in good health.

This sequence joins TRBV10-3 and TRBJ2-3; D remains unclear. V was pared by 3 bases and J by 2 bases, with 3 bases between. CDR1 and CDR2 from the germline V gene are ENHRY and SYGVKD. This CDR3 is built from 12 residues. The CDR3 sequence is CAISDLTDTQYF. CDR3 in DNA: TGTGCCATCAGTGACCTCACAGATACGCAGTATTTT.

The CDR3 spells CASSLLGEERYEQYF. As DNA, the CDR3 is TGTGCCAGCAGTCTCCTCGGGGAGGAAAGGTACGAGCAGTACTTC. The J gene is TRBJ2-5, the V gene TRBV28; weak D call: TRBD2 (6 bases). The J call may not be correct, given that the DNA end is closer to TRBJ2-7. The CDR3 totals 15 residues. The germline V gene has CDR1 MDHEN and CDR2 SYDVKM.

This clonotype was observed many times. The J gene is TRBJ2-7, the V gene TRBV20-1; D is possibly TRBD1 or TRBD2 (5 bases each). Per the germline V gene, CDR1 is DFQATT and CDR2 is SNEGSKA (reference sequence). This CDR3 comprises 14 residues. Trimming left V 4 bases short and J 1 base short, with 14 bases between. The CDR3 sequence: CSAIGAGRSYEQYF. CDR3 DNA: TGCAGTGCTATAGGGGCGGGCAGGTCCTACGAGCAGTACTTC.

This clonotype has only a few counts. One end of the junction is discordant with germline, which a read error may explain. The CDR3 nucleotides read TGTGCCGCCAGCACAGGGGGCGAAAACATTCAGTACTTC. Protein: CAASTGGENIQYF. The chain uses TRBV15 and TRBJ2-4, with 9 bases that match TRBD1. The CDR3 sequence is 13 residues long. Germline CDR1 and CDR2: LNHNV and YYDKDF (reference sequence).

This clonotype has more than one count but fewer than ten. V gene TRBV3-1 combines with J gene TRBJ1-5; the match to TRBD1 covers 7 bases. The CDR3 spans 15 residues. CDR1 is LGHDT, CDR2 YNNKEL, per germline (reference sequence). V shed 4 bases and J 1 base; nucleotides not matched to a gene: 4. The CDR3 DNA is TGTGCCAGCAGCCTCGGACAGGAGAGCAATCAGCCCCAGCATTTT. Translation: CASSLGQESNQPQHF.

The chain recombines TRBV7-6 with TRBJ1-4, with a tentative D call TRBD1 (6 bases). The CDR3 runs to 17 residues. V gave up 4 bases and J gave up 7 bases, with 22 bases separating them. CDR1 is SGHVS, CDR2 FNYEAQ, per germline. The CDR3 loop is CASSSPRIGGRTEKLFF. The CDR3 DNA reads TGTGCCAGCAGCTCCCCTCGTATTGGGGGGCGGACTGAAAAACTGTTTTTT. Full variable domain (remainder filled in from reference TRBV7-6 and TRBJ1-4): GAGVSQSPRYKVTKRGQDVALRCDPISGHVSLYWYRQALGQGPEFLTYFNYEAQQDKSGLPNDRFSAERPEGSISTLTIQRTEQRDSAMYRCASSSPRIGGRTEKLFFGSGTQLSVL.

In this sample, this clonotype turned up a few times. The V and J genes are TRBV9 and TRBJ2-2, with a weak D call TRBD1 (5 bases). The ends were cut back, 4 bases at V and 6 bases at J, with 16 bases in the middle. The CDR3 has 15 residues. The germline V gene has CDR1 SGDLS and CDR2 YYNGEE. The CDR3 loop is CASSPQGTSPGELFF. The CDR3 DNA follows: TGTGCCAGCAGCCCCCAGGGAACGTCGCCCGGGGAGCTGTTTTTT.

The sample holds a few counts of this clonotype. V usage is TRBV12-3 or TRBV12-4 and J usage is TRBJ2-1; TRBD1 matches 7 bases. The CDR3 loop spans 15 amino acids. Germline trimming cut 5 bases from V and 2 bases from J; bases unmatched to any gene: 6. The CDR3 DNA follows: TGTGCCAGCAGTCTGGGACAGTTGACCTACAATGAGCAGTTCTTC. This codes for CASSLGQLTYNEQFF.

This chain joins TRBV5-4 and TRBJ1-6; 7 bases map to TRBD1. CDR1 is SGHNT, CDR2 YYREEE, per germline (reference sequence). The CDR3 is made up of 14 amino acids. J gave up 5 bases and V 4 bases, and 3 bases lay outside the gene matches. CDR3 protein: CASSRDSNNSPLHF. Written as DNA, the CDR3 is TGTGCCAGCAGCCGGGACAGCAATAATTCACCCCTCCACTTT.

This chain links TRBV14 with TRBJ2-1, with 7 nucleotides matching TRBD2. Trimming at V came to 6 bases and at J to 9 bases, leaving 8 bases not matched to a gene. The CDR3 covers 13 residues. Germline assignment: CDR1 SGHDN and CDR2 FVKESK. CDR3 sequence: CASRKMGGTEQFF. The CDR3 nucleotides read TGTGCCAGCAGGAAAATGGGGGGGACTGAGCAGTTCTTC.

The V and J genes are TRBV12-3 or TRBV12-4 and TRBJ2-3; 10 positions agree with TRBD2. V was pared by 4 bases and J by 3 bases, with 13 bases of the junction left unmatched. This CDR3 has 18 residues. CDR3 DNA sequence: TGTGCCAGCAGTTACCGCCTAGCGGGAGTTGGGATGACAGATACGCAGTATTTT. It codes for CASSYRLAGVGMTDTQYF.

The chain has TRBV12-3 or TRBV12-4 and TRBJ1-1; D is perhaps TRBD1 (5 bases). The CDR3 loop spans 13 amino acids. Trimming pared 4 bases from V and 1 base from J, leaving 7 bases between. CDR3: CASSWGRNTEAFF. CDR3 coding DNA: TGTGCCAGCAGTTGGGGACGGAACACTGAAGCTTTCTTT.

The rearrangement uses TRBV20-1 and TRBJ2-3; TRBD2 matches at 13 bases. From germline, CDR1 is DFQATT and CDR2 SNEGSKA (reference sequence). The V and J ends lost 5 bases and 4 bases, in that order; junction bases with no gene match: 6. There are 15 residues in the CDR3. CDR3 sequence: CSASPGLAGPDTQYF. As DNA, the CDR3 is TGCAGTGCTTCTCCGGGACTAGCGGGACCAGATACGCAGTATTTT.

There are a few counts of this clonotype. The DNA for the CDR3 is TGTGCCAGCAGCGGACAGGGTAGCCTCATGAACACTGAAGCTTTCTTT. Its protein product is CASSGQGSLMNTEAFF. This chain connects TRBV7-9 to TRBJ1-1; 8 nucleotides line up with TRBD1. With V trimmed by 5 bases and J by 0 bases, 8 bases remained unmatched. The CDR3 length is 16 residues. The germline V gene encodes CDR1 SEHNR and CDR2 FQNEAQ (reference sequence). Together with reference TRBV7-9 and TRBJ1-1, the CDR3 gives the full variable domain: DTGVSQNPRHKITKRGQNVTFRCDPISEHNRLYWYRQTLGQGPEFLTYFQNEAQLEKSRLLSDRFSAERPKGSFSTLEIQRTEQGDSAMYLCASSGQGSLMNTEAFFGQGTRLTVV.

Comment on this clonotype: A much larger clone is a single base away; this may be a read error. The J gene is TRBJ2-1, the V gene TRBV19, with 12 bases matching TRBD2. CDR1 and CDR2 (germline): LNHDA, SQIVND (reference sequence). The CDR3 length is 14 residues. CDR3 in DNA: TGTGCCAATAGTATGGGACTAGCGGGCAATGAGCAGTTCTTC. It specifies CANSMGLAGNEQFF.

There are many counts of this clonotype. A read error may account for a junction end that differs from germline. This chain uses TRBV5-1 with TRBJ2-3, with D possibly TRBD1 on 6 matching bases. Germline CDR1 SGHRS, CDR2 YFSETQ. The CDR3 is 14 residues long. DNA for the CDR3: TGTGCCAGCAGCTTAGGGGGTAGCACAGATACGCAGTATTTT. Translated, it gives CASSLGGSTDTQYF. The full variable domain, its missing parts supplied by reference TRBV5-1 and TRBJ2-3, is KAGVTQTPRYLIKTRGQQVTLSCSPISGHRSVSWYQQTPGQGLQFLFEYFSETQRNKGNFPGRFSGRQFSNSRSEMNVSTLELGDSALYLCASSLGGSTDTQYFGPGTRLTVL.

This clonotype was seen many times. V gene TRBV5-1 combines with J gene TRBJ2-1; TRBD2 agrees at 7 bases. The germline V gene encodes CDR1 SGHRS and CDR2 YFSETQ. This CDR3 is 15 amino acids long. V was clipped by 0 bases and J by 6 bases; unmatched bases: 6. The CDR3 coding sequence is TGCGCCAGCAGCTTGGGCGGGAGTAAGGGCAATGAGCAGTTCTTC. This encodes CASSLGGSKGNEQFF.

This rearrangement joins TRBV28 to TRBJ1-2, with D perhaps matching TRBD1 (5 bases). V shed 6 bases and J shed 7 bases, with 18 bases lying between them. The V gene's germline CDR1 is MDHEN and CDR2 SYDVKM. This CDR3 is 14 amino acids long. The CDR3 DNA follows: TGTGCCAGCAGCCCTCCGGGCGGGGCAGCTGGCTACACCTTC. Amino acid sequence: CASSPPGGAAGYTF.